What follows are 17 T cell receptor beta chains derived from one specimen sequenced in a study of blood T cells in healthy people across ages. For the second PCR, which ran for roughly 7 to 11 cycles, a sample-barcoded 5' primer and a J-beta primer mix were used. TCRdb re-called the 5' RACE reads with MiXCR, one entry per CDR3 protein. This table holds roughly 1.4 million distinct CDR3 sequences, almost 60% found once. The sample comprised blood. These receptors all stem from a man in his late teens or twenties in good health.

This sequence joins TRBV4-1 and TRBJ2-1, with 12 positions matching TRBD2. The CDR3 contains 14 residues. CDR1 is MGHRA, CDR2 YSYEKL, per germline. After removal of 7 bases from V and 7 bases from J, the junction contained 5 bases not matched to a gene. The CDR3 is CASTGTSGWNEQFF. DNA of the CDR3: TGCGCCAGCACCGGGACTAGCGGGTGGAATGAGCAGTTCTTC.

This chain connects TRBV7-8 to TRBJ1-5; TRBD1 agrees at 9 bases. CDR1 and CDR2 from the germline V gene are SGHVS and FQNEAQ. CDR3 size: 16 residues. The junction had 3 bases not matched to a gene; V was cut back by 0 bases and J by 3 bases. CDR3 region: CASSLATGGVNQPQHF. Written as DNA, the CDR3 is TGTGCCAGCAGCTTAGCTACAGGGGGCGTCAATCAGCCCCAGCATTTT.

The chain uses TRBV12-3 or TRBV12-4 and TRBJ2-3; 8 bases map to TRBD1. This CDR3 has 16 residues. Trimming cost V 2 bases and J 2 bases; bases outside gene matches: 6. The CDR3 loop is CASSLNGDRYTDTQYF. DNA for the CDR3: TGTGCCAGCAGTTTAAACGGGGACAGGTACACAGATACGCAGTATTTT.

There are a few counts of this clonotype. This chain connects TRBV7-8 to TRBJ2-1, with 11 bases identical to TRBD2. The CDR3 contains 17 residues. Unmatched junction bases numbered 9, after V lost 2 bases and J lost 6 bases. Germline CDR1 reads SGHVS; CDR2 reads FQNEAQ. For the CDR3, the DNA is TGTGCCAGCAGCTTACTCCTAGCGGGAGGTTTAGGCAATGAGCAGTTCTTC. Translating it yields CASSLLLAGGLGNEQFF.

The chain carries TRBV29-1 and TRBJ1-1, with D maybe TRBD1 (5 bases). The CDR3 consists of 13 residues. With 7 bases removed from V and 1 base from J, the gap between germline ends came to 13 bases. Per germline, CDR1 SQVTM and CDR2 ANQGSEA. The CDR3 DNA is TGCAGCGCTAACCTGGGGGGGAACACTGAAGCTTTCTTT. Protein: CSANLGGNTEAFF.

This rearrangement joins TRBV4-1 to TRBJ2-5; 12 nucleotides agree with TRBD1. V lost 1 base to trimming and J lost 4 bases; unmatched junction nucleotides: 7. This CDR3 has 17 amino acids. Germline CDR1 is MGHRA and CDR2 is YSYEKL. The CDR3 reads CASSQVWGDRGRETQYF. Written as DNA, the CDR3 is TGCGCCAGCAGCCAAGTATGGGGGGACAGGGGGCGAGAGACCCAGTACTTC.

V gene TRBV6-5 combines with J gene TRBJ2-1; D is unclear. Germline lookup yields CDR1 MNHEY and CDR2 SVGAGI. V lost 0 bases, J lost 4 bases, and 19 bases lay in between. The length of the CDR3 is 18 residues. The CDR3 protein is CASSYSPSGQEVYNEQFF. The CDR3, as DNA: TGTGCCAGCAGTTACTCTCCTTCCGGTCAAGAGGTATACAATGAGCAGTTCTTC.

This clonotype was seen only a few times. This chain uses TRBV4-2 with TRBJ2-1; 10 nucleotides line up with TRBD2. The CDR3 has 16 residues. Germline V gene data show CDR1 as LGHNA and CDR2 as YNFKEQ. With 2 bases clipped from V and 4 bases from J, the junction kept 5 bases outside the gene matches. CDR3 DNA: TGTGCCAGCAGCCAACGGACTAGCGGACTATACAATGAGCAGTTCTTC. It translates to CASSQRTSGLYNEQFF.

The J gene is TRBJ2-3, the V gene TRBV4-2; weak D call: TRBD2 (7 bases). Germline V CDR1 and CDR2: LGHNA, YNFKEQ. Trimming shortened V by 7 bases and J by 3 bases, and 14 bases separated the two germline ends. This CDR3 has 14 amino acids. CDR3 region: CASMGGGQTDTQYF. CDR3 DNA: TGTGCCAGCATGGGGGGGGGGCAAACAGATACGCAGTATTTT.

This rearrangement joins TRBV10-3 to TRBJ2-6, with no clear D. CDR1 ENHRY and CDR2 SYGVKD come from the germline V gene. V lost 3 bases to trimming and J lost 2 bases, with 11 bases between them. The CDR3 contains 16 residues. The CDR3 reads CAISDMAGAGANVLTF. Here the CDR3 DNA reads TGTGCCATCAGTGATATGGCCGGAGCTGGGGCCAACGTCCTGACTTTC.

The chain has TRBV6-5 and TRBJ2-7; no clear D. The CDR3 spans 16 residues. Trimming took 0 bases from V and 0 from J, leaving 12 bases between them. The V gene's germline CDR1 is MNHEY and CDR2 SVGAGI. Written as DNA, the CDR3 is TGTGCCAGCAGTTACTCCTCAGTTGGAAGCTCCTACGAGCAGTACTTC. It codes for CASSYSSVGSSYEQYF.

J is TRBJ2-7 and V is TRBV28, with 7 bases fitting TRBD2. TRBJ2-5 explains the end of the DNA better; the J call may be wrong. The CDR3 is 17 residues long. Germline V gene data show CDR1 as MDHEN and CDR2 as SYDVKM. Here the CDR3 DNA reads TGTGCCAGCAGTTTACCTACCCCGGCGGGGGTAGGTGAGACCCAGTACTTC. This translates into CASSLPTPAGVGETQYF.

This chain uses TRBV4-1 with TRBJ2-3, with D possibly being TRBD1 (5 bases). V was clipped by 4 bases and J by 3 bases, with 20 bases between them. Germline V gene sequence: CDR1 MGHRA, CDR2 YSYEKL. CDR3 size: 17 residues. The CDR3 bases are TGCGCCAGCAGCCCCCTGCGTAGGGGCGAGGAGACAGATACGCAGTATTTT. Its translation is CASSPLRRGEETDTQYF.

The V and J genes are TRBV29-1 and TRBJ2-3; D may match TRBD1 or TRBD2 (5 bases each). Looked up from germline, CDR1 is SQVTM and CDR2 is ANQGSEA. V lost 6 bases to trimming and J lost 4 bases, with 11 bases between them. This CDR3 region has 12 residues. The CDR3, as DNA: TGCAGCGTGAGGGGCAGGGCAGATACGCAGTATTTT. This gives the protein CSVRGRADTQYF.

The gene calls are TRBV11-2 and TRBJ2-3; D possibly corresponds to TRBD1 (6 bases). Trimming left V 5 bases short and J 6 bases short, with 15 bases between. Per germline, CDR1 SGHAT and CDR2 FQNNGV. The CDR3 length is 14 residues. This chain's CDR3 is CASSPGVGWDTQYF. The CDR3 DNA reads as TGTGCCAGCAGCCCAGGGGTGGGTTGGGATACGCAGTATTTT. Filled out from reference TRBV11-2 and TRBJ2-3, the complete variable domain reads EAGVAQSPRYKIIEKRQSVAFWCNPISGHATLYWYQQILGQGPKLLIQFQNNGVVDDSQLPKDRFSAERLKGVDSTLKIQPAKLEDSAVYLCASSPGVGWDTQYFGPGTRLTVL.

The chain combines TRBV14 with TRBJ2-5; perhaps TRBD1 as D (6 bases). With the DNA end fitting TRBJ2-7 better, the J assignment may be wrong. This CDR3 contains 11 residues. CDR1 and CDR2 (germline): SGHDN, FVKESK. DNA of the CDR3: TGTGCCAGCAGACAGGGCAACGAGCAGTACTTC. As protein: CASRQGNEQYF.

The chain couples TRBV20-1 to TRBJ2-5; possibly TRBD1 for D (6 bases). The end of the DNA aligns better with TRBJ2-7, so the J call may be wrong. Per the germline V gene, CDR1 is DFQATT and CDR2 is SNEGSKA (reference sequence). The CDR3 is 12 amino acids. CDR3 sequence reads: CSAPLQGYEQYF. CDR3 nucleotides: TGCAGTGCCCCCCTACAGGGCTACGAGCAGTACTTC.